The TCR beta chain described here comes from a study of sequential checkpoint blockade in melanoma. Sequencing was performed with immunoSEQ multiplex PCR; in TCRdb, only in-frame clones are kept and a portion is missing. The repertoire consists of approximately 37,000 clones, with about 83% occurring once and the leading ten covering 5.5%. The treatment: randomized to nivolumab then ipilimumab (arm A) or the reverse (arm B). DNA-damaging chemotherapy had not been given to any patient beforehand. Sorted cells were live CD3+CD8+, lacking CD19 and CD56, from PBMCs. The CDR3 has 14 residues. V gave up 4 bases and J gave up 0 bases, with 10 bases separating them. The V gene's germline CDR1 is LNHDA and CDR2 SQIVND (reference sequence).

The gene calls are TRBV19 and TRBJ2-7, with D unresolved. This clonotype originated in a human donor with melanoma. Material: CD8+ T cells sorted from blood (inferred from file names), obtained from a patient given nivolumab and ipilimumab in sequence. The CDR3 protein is CASSTRSSSYEQYF. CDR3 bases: TGTGCCAGTAGTACCCGGTCAAGCTCCTACGAGCAGTACTTC.